These T cell receptor beta chains were read from a single sample in a study of shared clonotypes between healthy human individuals. The repertoire was sequenced with immunoSEQ multiplex PCR; TCRdb's copy has only in-frame clones and lacks some. The sample holds some 2 million clones, about 95% seen once. The specimen was naive CD8+ T cells sorted from blood. Every receptor here comes from a man aged 18 to 29 in good health. Each CDR3 is given with its conserved first and last residue. Each record gives: J gene, V gene, CDR3 protein.

J: TRBJ1-1; V: TRBV5-4; CDR3: CASSLSGTGGTEAFF
J: TRBJ2-7; V: TRBV7-9; CDR3: CAGSLGMSYEQYF
J: TRBJ2-7; V: TRBV11-1; CDR3: CASSLLTEGPYEQYF
J: TRBJ2-1; V: TRBV4-3; CDR3: CASSPGTNSYNEQFF
J: TRBJ1-3; V: TRBV5-6; CDR3: CASSPLDIGNTIYF
J: TRBJ2-7; V: TRBV27; CDR3: CASSIGGSIHEQYF
J: TRBJ1-3; V: TRBV15; CDR3: CATSPGGRGNTIYF
J: TRBJ2-3; V: TRBV27; CDR3: CASSLWLGDTQYF
J: TRBJ2-7; V: TRBV4-1; CDR3: CASSQDVSYEQYF
J: TRBJ1-5; V: TRBV7-9; CDR3: CASSLDGDRNQPQHF
J: TRBJ2-2; V: TRBV13; CDR3: CASSSVAGGKNTGELFF
J: TRBJ1-1; V: TRBV28; CDR3: CATSAGVTEAFF
J: TRBJ2-7; V: TRBV7-9; CDR3: CASSHPSSYEQYF
J: .; V: TRBV30; CDR3: CALGQNYEQYF
J: TRBJ2-3; V: TRBV2; CDR3: CASSEALGGPTSTDTQYF
J: TRBJ1-2; V: TRBV19; CDR3: CASSMANGYTF
J: TRBJ1-6; V: TRBV5-5; CDR3: CASSLGPGEYNSPLHF
J: TRBJ1-4; V: TRBV13; CDR3: CASSMGQGLGVEVF
J: TRBJ2-5; V: TRBV5-1; CDR3: CASSLGLAGGQETQYF
J: TRBJ1-4; V: TRBV4-1; CDR3: CASSQDAGRAIWREKLFF
J: TRBJ1-2; V: TRBV7-8; CDR3: CASTAGTGSYGYTF
J: TRBJ1-1; V: TRBV4-1; CDR3: CASSQDKKATEAFF
J: TRBJ2-1; V: TRBV6-5; CDR3: CASSYKREGLYNEQFF
J: TRBJ2-7; V: TRBV19; CDR3: CASSSGQGSIEQYF
J: TRBJ2-1; V: TRBV7-9; CDR3: CASSLASGGALEQFF
J: TRBJ2-1; V: TRBV5-6; CDR3: CASSWVTSGIYNEQFF
J: TRBJ1-5; V: TRBV27; CDR3: CASPGSKHGGGNQPQHF
J: TRBJ2-5; V: TRBV15; CDR3: CATSRGTNGETQYF
J: TRBJ2-7; V: TRBV6-5; CDR3: CASRSLGVEQYF
J: TRBJ2-1; V: TRBV19; CDR3: CASSPSGSGYNEQFF
J: TRBJ2-2; V: TRBV5-6; CDR3: CASSWGGQPPTGELFF
J: TRBJ2-3; V: TRBV7-2; CDR3: CASSFHTSGRTDTQYF
J: TRBJ2-7; V: TRBV27; CDR3: CASSLTGYEQYF
J: TRBJ2-2; V: TRBV10-3; CDR3: CAISESFRDRGFPELFF
J: TRBJ2-5; V: TRBV5-4; CDR3: CASSLGVAGPGETQYF
J: TRBJ2-7; V: TRBV11-3; CDR3: CASSYDRDEQYF
J: TRBJ2-2; V: TRBV9; CDR3: CASSAGTGWDTGELFF
J: TRBJ1-6; V: TRBV4-1; CDR3: CASGQGASYNSPLHF